The 21 T cell receptor beta chains reported below all come from one sample, sequenced in a study of T cells expressing NK-cell markers (TCRdb year 2020). Library generation was performed with 5' RACE. The listed sequencing device is Illumina HiSeq 2000. Once TCRdb had reprocessed the reads, it stored one entry per CDR3 protein sequence and supplied no DNA. The table for this sample records roughly 450,000 distinct CDR3 sequences. 1.4% of the sample is in the top ten clones. Sequencing was done on a sample of blood T cells: a sorted CD56 or NKG2C T cell subset, CD4+ or CD8+ T cells, or bulk PBMC T cells (not recorded which). All receptors derive from a woman in her 50s in good health. Donor details come from another sample of the same person, matched by shared clones.

J is TRBJ2-2 and V is TRBV4-1; TCRdb reports TRBD2, a call that lacks DNA to check it against. Germline loops: CDR1 MGHRA, CDR2 YSYEKL. The CDR3 length is 18 residues. This CDR3 is CASSPTSGRASSTGELFF.

The V gene is TRBV12-3 or TRBV12-4, the J gene TRBJ1-5; TCRdb picks TRBD1, but there is no DNA to check that call. The CDR3 spans 14 residues. CDR3 loop: CASSSDRPNQPQHF.

The chain links TRBV12-3 or TRBV12-4 to TRBJ2-1; TCRdb indicates TRBD2, and absent DNA this call remains unverified. This CDR3 is built from 14 residues. CDR3 region: CASRGLARAAGRFF.

The rearrangement uses TRBV3-1 and TRBJ2-1; TCRdb proposes TRBD1, but this gene call is untestable without DNA. This CDR3 has 16 residues. Germline CDR1 LGHDT, CDR2 YNNKEL (reference sequence). The CDR3 is CASSSPTGGRYNEQFF.

The genes are TRBV20-1 and TRBJ1-1. Germline lookup yields CDR1 DFQATT and CDR2 SNEGSKA (reference sequence). This CDR3 comprises 11 residues. The CDR3 reads CSARDHPAAFF.

The V gene is TRBV3-1, the J gene TRBJ2-1. This CDR3 has 15 residues. Germline CDR1 LGHDT, CDR2 YNNKEL (reference sequence). The CDR3 is CASSQRSWAGDEQFF.

This sequence joins TRBV13 and TRBJ2-3. Germline V gene sequence: CDR1 PRHDT, CDR2 FYEKMQ (reference sequence). The CDR3 runs to 12 residues. The CDR3 protein is CASSLKPSTQYF.

The chain is built from TRBV6-1 and TRBJ2-3; lacking DNA, the TRBD1 call made by TCRdb goes unchecked. The germline gives CDR1 MNHNS, CDR2 SASEGT. This CDR3 is 12 amino acids long. CDR3 sequence: CASSAPLYTQYF.

The V call is TRBV19, the J call TRBJ1-4. Germline loops: CDR1 LNHDA, CDR2 SQIVND (reference sequence). This CDR3 region has 12 residues. The chain's CDR3 is CASAQVYEKLFF.

The V and J genes are TRBV7-9 and TRBJ1-5; TCRdb returns TRBD1, unconfirmable since there is no DNA. The CDR3 has 13 amino acids. CDR1 is SEHNR and CDR2 is FQNEAQ in the germline V gene (reference sequence). This CDR3 reads CASSLGRGEPQHF.

The rearrangement uses TRBV19 and TRBJ2-2; with no DNA, the TCRdb D assignment of TRBD2 cannot be verified. Germline V gene sequence: CDR1 LNHDA, CDR2 SQIVND (reference sequence). CDR3 length: 13 amino acids. The CDR3 here is CASRNAGTGELFF.

This chain uses TRBV5-1 with TRBJ2-5; there is no DNA to check the TCRdb D call of TRBD1. The CDR3 covers 15 residues. Germline CDR1 SGHRS, CDR2 YFSETQ. Here the CDR3 reads CASSSGMRNQETQYF.

This chain joins TRBV5-6 and TRBJ2-1; the D call of TRBD2 rests on TCRdb alone, since no DNA is present to check it. The CDR3 contains 13 residues. Germline CDR1 and CDR2: SGHDT and YYEEEE. The chain's CDR3 is CASSLEGTNEQFF.

The chain recombines TRBV5-1 with TRBJ1-2; absent DNA, TCRdb's TRBD1 call cannot be checked. In germline, CDR1 is SGHRS, CDR2 YFSETQ. This CDR3 contains 13 residues. The CDR3 sequence: CASSLSDSWGYTF.

The chain is built from TRBV28 and TRBJ1-2; lacking DNA, the TRBD1 call made by TCRdb goes unchecked. The CDR3 runs to 14 residues. Germline loops: CDR1 MDHEN, CDR2 SYDVKM. The CDR3 here is CASSFGGPNYGYTF.

The chain uses TRBV10-3 and TRBJ2-1; TCRdb calls TRBD2, which cannot be checked without DNA. This CDR3 spans 15 amino acids. Germline lookup yields CDR1 ENHRY and CDR2 SYGVKD. This CDR3 reads CAIRLDRSSYNEQFF.

The CDR3 sequence is CASSYVDRGVNIQYF. The chain recombines TRBV5-6 with TRBJ2-4; the D gene TCRdb calls, TRBD1, cannot be checked with no DNA. This CDR3 region has 15 residues. The germline gives CDR1 SGHDT, CDR2 YYEEEE.

The CDR3 is CASSLIERNQPQHF. The V and J genes are TRBV12-3 or TRBV12-4 and TRBJ1-5. This CDR3 spans 14 amino acids.

The chain recombines TRBV3-1 with TRBJ2-1; the D gene TCRdb calls, TRBD2, cannot be checked with no DNA. The germline CDR1 and CDR2 sequences are LGHDT and YNNKEL (reference sequence). The CDR3 totals 16 residues. The CDR3 protein is CASSQERRPSYNEQFF.

CDR3 in amino acids: CASRRQGINTGELFF. The chain combines TRBV5-1 with TRBJ2-2; TCRdb gives TRBD1 as the D gene, but with no DNA this cannot be confirmed. CDR1 is SGHRS and CDR2 is YFSETQ in the germline V gene. This CDR3 has 15 residues.

This chain uses TRBV6-2 or TRBV6-3 with TRBJ2-1; TCRdb indicates TRBD2, and absent DNA this call remains unverified. Germline V CDR1 and CDR2: MNHEY, SVGEGT. The CDR3 consists of 16 residues. CDR3 amino acids: CASTTVMGLVAVYQFF.